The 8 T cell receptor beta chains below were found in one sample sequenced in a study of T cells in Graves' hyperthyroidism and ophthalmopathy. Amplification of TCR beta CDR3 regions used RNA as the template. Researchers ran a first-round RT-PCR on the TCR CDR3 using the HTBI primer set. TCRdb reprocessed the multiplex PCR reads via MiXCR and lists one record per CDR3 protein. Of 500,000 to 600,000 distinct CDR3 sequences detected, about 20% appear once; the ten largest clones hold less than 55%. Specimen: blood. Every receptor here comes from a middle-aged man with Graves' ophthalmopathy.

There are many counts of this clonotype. The CDR3 coding sequence is TGTGCCAGCAGTGGGCAGCCGGGGCAGCCCCAGCATTTT. This gives the protein CASSGQPGQPQHF. The V gene is TRBV2, the J gene TRBJ1-5; D gene uncertain. This CDR3 has 13 residues. V was pared by 4 bases and J by 7 bases, with 11 bases between. CDR1 is SNHLY and CDR2 is FYNNEI in the germline V gene.

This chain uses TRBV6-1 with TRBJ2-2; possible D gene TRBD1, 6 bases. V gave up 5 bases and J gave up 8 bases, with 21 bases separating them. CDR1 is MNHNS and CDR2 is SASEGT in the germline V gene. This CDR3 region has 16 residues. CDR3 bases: TGTGCCAGCAGTTCTACAAGGGGACACCCTACGGGGGAGCTGTTTTTT. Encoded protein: CASSSTRGHPTGELFF.

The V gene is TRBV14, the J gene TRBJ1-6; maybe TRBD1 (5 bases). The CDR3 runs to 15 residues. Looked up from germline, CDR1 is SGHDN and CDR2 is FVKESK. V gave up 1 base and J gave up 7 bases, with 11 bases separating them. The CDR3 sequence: CASSQVGTGNSPLHF. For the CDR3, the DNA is TGTGCCAGCAGCCAAGTCGGGACGGGAAATTCACCCCTCCACTTT.

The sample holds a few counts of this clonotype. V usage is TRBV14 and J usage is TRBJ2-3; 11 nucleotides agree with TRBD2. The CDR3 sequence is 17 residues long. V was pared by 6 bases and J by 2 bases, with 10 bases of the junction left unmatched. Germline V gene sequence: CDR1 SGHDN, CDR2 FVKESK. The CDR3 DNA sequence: TGTGCCAGCAGAGATTTAGCGGGGGGGGGAGCCACAGATACGCAGTATTTT. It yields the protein CASRDLAGGGATDTQYF.

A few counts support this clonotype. The CDR3 DNA sequence: TGTGCCAGCAGCCAAAGCCTTCCCGGGACAACTGGAAACACCATATATTTT. It yields the protein CASSQSLPGTTGNTIYF. The chain joins TRBV3-1 to TRBJ1-3; tentatively, D is TRBD1 (6 bases). V lost 2 bases to trimming and J lost 2 bases, with 16 bases between them. The CDR3 runs to 17 residues. Germline CDR1 and CDR2: LGHDT and YNNKEL (reference sequence).

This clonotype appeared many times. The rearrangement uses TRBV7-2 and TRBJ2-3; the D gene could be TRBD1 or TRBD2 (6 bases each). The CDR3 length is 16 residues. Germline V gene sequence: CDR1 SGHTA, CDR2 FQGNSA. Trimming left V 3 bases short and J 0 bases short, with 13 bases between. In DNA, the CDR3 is TGTGCCAGCAGCTTGGGTGGGGGGCGTAGCACAGATACGCAGTATTTT. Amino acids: CASSLGGGRSTDTQYF.

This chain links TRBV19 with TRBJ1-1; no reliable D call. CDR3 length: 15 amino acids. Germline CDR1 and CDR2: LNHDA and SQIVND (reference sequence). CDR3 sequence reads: CRDDSLPRLNTEAFF. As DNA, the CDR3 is TGTAGGGATGATTCCCTTCCCAGGCTGAACACTGAAGCTTTCTTT.

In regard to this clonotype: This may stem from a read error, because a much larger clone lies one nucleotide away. The CDR3 reads CASRKQETQYF. In DNA, the CDR3 is TGTGCCAGCAGAAAGCAAGAGACCCAGTACTTC. This sequence joins TRBV28 and TRBJ2-5; D gene ambiguous. Germline loops: CDR1 MDHEN, CDR2 SYDVKM. This CDR3 spans 11 amino acids. Deletions cut 6 bases from V and 2 bases from J, with 4 bases between.